These T cell receptor beta chains were read from a single sample in a study of T-cell reconstitution after alpha-beta-depleted transplantation in children. TCRdb re-called the PCR reads through MiXCR, storing one row per CDR3 protein. Seen here are over 150,000 distinct CDR3 sequences, roughly 6.3% observed once, and the top ten hold about 4.4%. The input for sequencing was PBMCs, taken before TCRalphabeta/CD19-depleted stem cell transplant. All receptors derive from a girl less than two years old with combined immunodeficiency, due to receive a stem cell transplant. CDR3s include the opening cysteine and the closing phenylalanine or tryptophan. D genes are given only for firm matches. Some rows have no size entry. The others give once, few or many, or a class for an expanded clone.

abundance	j_gene	d_gene	v_gene	CDR3aa	CDR3nt
many	TRBJ2-2	-	TRBV2	CASGHPGSTGELFF	TGTGCCAGCGGTCACCCAGGGAGCACCGGGGAGCTGTTTTTT
many	TRBJ1-1	-	TRBV29-1	CSVGAILGAEAFF	TGCAGCGTTGGAGCAATTCTAGGGGCTGAAGCTTTCTTT
-	TRBJ2-1	TRBD2	TRBV6-2/TRBV6-3	CASSYSFFSLAGGNYNEQFF	TGTGCCAGCAGTTACTCCTTCTTTAGCCTAGCGGGAGGGAACTACAATGAGCAGTTCTTC
many	TRBJ2-2	-	TRBV24-1	CATSDATGNTGELFF	TGTGCCACCAGTGACGCGACAGGAAACACCGGGGAGCTGTTTTTT
many	TRBJ2-3	TRBD2	TRBV6-5	CASSYDTGRVPDTQYF	TGTGCCAGCAGTTACGATACCGGGAGGGTCCCAGATACGCAGTATTTT
many	TRBJ2-1	TRBD2	TRBV20-1	CSPSTTSGSNNEQFF	TGCAGTCCTTCGACGACTAGCGGGAGCAACAATGAGCAGTTCTTC
many	TRBJ2-3	-	TRBV9	CASSVNQGLYTQYF	TGTGCCAGCAGCGTTAACCAGGGGCTGTATACGCAGTATTTT
many	TRBJ2-1	TRBD2	TRBV29-1	CSADRREWDNEQFF	TGCAGCGCTGACCGGCGGGAGTGGGACAATGAGCAGTTCTTC
many	TRBJ2-7	-	TRBV18	CASSPRGYTYEQYF	TGTGCCAGCTCACCACGGGGGTATACCTACGAGCAGTACTTC
many	TRBJ1-2	-	TRBV29-1	CSVETENYGYTF	TGCAGCGTCGAAACGGAAAACTATGGCTACACCTTC
many	TRBJ2-7	TRBD1	TRBV15	CATSTRQGSYEQYF	TGTGCCACCAGCACCCGACAGGGCTCCTACGAGCAGTACTTC
many	TRBJ2-2	TRBD1	TRBV29-1	CSVQGAGNTGELFF	TGCAGCGTTCAGGGGGCGGGGAACACCGGGGAGCTGTTTTTT
many	TRBJ1-1	-	TRBV3-1	CASSQALVTRNTEAFF	TGTGCCAGCAGCCAGGCCCTTGTAACTCGGAACACTGAAGCTTTCTTT
many	TRBJ1-1	TRBD1	TRBV7-9	CASSGRTGENTEAFF	TGTGCCAGCAGCGGCCGGACAGGGGAGAACACTGAAGCTTTCTTT
many	TRBJ1-2	-	TRBV28	CASSGGYYGYTF	TGTGCCAGCAGTGGGGGTTACTATGGCTACACCTTC
many	TRBJ2-7	TRBD1	TRBV12-5	CASGFNPKQGNYEQYF	TGTGCTAGTGGTTTCAATCCGAAACAGGGGAACTACGAGCAGTACTTC
many	TRBJ2-1	TRBD2	TRBV7-8	CASSPTFPSGLNNEQFF	TGTGCCAGCAGCCCAACATTCCCTAGCGGGCTCAACAATGAGCAGTTCTTC
many	TRBJ2-3	-	TRBV5-1	CASTATSTDTQYF	TGCGCCAGCACCGCCACTAGCACAGATACGCAGTATTTT
many	TRBJ2-7	-	TRBV3-1	CASSQRHVSYEQYF	TGTGCCAGCAGCCAACGCCACGTCTCCTACGAGCAGTACTTC
few	TRBJ2-2	-	TRBV4-3	CASSQEAGGLGTRELFF	TGCGCCAGCAGCCAAGAAGCAGGGGGACTAGGTACCCGGGAGCTGTTTTTT
many	TRBJ2-6	-	TRBV18	CASSPLGQSSGANVLTF	TGTGCCAGCTCACCACTAGGACAGAGCTCTGGGGCCAACGTCCTGACTTTC
many	TRBJ2-7	-	TRBV4-3	CASSQGSGAPYEQYF	TGCGCCAGCAGCCAAGGTTCGGGAGCCCCCTACGAGCAGTACTTC
-	TRBJ1-1	-	TRBV12-3/TRBV12-4	CASSLLGEETEAFF	TGTGCCAGCAGTTTACTAGGGGAAGAAACTGAAGCTTTCTTT
many	TRBJ2-1	-	TRBV7-9	CASSSSGWSVGDEQFF	TGTGCCAGCAGCTCATCGGGGTGGTCGGTAGGGGATGAGCAGTTCTTC
many	TRBJ2-4	-	TRBV20-1	CSASAAPAKNIQYF	TGCAGTGCTAGTGCGGCCCCAGCCAAAAACATTCAGTACTTC
many	TRBJ2-3	-	TRBV7-3	CASSPPSTGLSTDTQYF	TGTGCCAGCAGCCCGCCGTCTACAGGGTTAAGCACAGATACGCAGTATTTT
many	TRBJ2-7	TRBD2	TRBV28	CASSLSSGRDEQYF	TGTGCCAGCAGTTTATCTAGCGGGAGGGACGAGCAGTACTTC
many	TRBJ2-7	-	TRBV28	CASSGRYGLFYEQYF	TGTGCCAGCAGTGGTCGGTACGGACTTTTCTACGAGCAGTACTTC
many	TRBJ2-3	-	TRBV20-1	CSAPPLRFSTDTQYF	TGCAGTGCCCCCCCCCTTAGGTTCAGCACAGATACGCAGTATTTT
many	TRBJ2-1	-	TRBV10-3	CAISESRAYNEQFF	TGTGCCATCAGTGAGAGTAGGGCGTACAATGAGCAGTTCTTC
many	TRBJ2-1	TRBD2	TRBV20-1	CSARDLRGGNEQFF	TGCAGTGCTAGAGATCTGCGGGGGGGGAATGAGCAGTTCTTC
many	TRBJ2-6	-	TRBV3-1	CASSQDWGPSGANVLTF	TGTGCCAGCAGCCAAGATTGGGGGCCCTCTGGGGCCAACGTCCTGACTTTC
many	TRBJ1-1	-	TRBV12-3/TRBV12-4	CASRFGEANTEAFF	TGTGCCAGCAGATTCGGGGAGGCGAACACTGAAGCTTTCTTT
few	TRBJ2-7	TRBD1	TRBV29-1	CSVEGDRTYEQYF	TGCAGCGTTGAGGGGGACAGGACCTACGAGCAGTACTTC
few	TRBJ1-5	-	TRBV24-1	CATSDPGKGDSNQPQHF	TGTGCCACCAGTGATCCCGGAAAGGGCGATAGCAATCAGCCCCAGCATTTT